This TCR beta chain came from a study of Ad26.COV2.S vaccination and SARS-CoV-2 variants (dated by TCRdb to about 2021). In terms of the full investigation: Vaccine-arm donors were drawn from COV1001, a multicentre, randomized, double-blind, placebo-controlled phase I-IIa trial of Ad26.COV2.S in healthy adults. Blinding of investigators to trial group allocation was maintained during experiments and outcome assessment. Ad26.COV2.S was given intramuscularly at 5x10^10 or 1x10^11 viral particles, as a single shot or as two shots 56 days apart. The TCR-sequenced set comprised approximately 32 samples: some 19 Ad26.COV2.S vaccine recipients, 5 placebo recipients and 8 SARS-CoV-2 convalescent individuals. TCRbeta repertoire sequencing served as the tool for gauging how specific and how broad the SARS-CoV-2-reactive T cell receptors were following Ad26.COV2.S vaccination. Participants in the trial were split at random into five groups of five each, receiving low-dose or high-dose Ad26.COV2.S once or twice, or else placebo on both occasions.

This clone has only one observation. Its antigen is unknown. Base qualities are missing; no much larger clone stands one base away. Based on the germline V gene (reference sequence), the CDR1 and CDR2 sequences are SGHNT and YYREEE. Including cysteine and phenylalanine, the CDR3 has 13 amino acids. The retained sequence is limited to the CDR3, 39 bases, with the frame set at the first base. V is cut by 6 bases and J by 5 bases, and the space between the germline ends is 12 bases. TCRbeta CDR3 regions were sequenced with the immunoSEQ Assay. After extraction, genomic DNA underwent amplification by bias-controlled multiplex PCR, followed by high-throughput sequencing. The paper's data handling went like this. Collapsing and filtering of sequences were performed to quantify the absolute abundance of each unique TCRbeta CDR3 region. Usable DNA was measured by amplifying reference genes present in all nucleated cells, and TCRbeta template counts were normalized to that usable DNA to estimate T cell fraction. Repertoire TCRs were annotated as SARS-CoV-2-specific when V gene, CDR3 amino acid sequence and J gene were exactly matched to a known reactive TCR set. The reference SARS-CoV-2 TCR set was derived from MIRA and filtered for enrichment in COVID-19-positive ImmuneCODE repertoires, a step that removed public or cross-reactive TCRs. Using the MIRA antigens, annotated TCRs were further analysed by specific ORF or by position within an ORF. Breadth was defined as the number of annotated unique rearrangements divided by the total number of unique productive rearrangements, and depth was defined as the summed frequency of the annotated unique rearrangements. Two-sided Wilcoxon rank-sum tests were applied when comparing TCR breadth between groups. TCRdb's version of the immuneACCESS table is confined to in-frame rearrangements and falls short of the full clone set. An unresolved V gene accounts for under half of the shortfall where checked; the remainder is of unknown origin. The V and J calls and clone size are taken from that table; D and trimming were inferred from the DNA. The sample has fewer than 400,000 clones on record, 70% to 90% of them singletons. The top ten hold less than 2% of the sample.

Summary of the overall study and its limitations: Ad26.COV2.S recipients had higher spike-specific TCR breadth than placebo recipients (P = 0.0014). The authors noted that total T cell responses may have been underestimated by the TCR breadth and depth analyses. Comparable non-spike TCR breadth was observed between vaccine and placebo recipients, consistent with only spike being contained in the vaccine. After vaccination, substantial breadth of spike-specific CD8+ and CD4+ T cell responses was reported. Comparing responses between vaccine doses or regimens was not something the study was powered to do.

The treatment or condition label, as the study defines it: 15 to 20 received Ad26.COV2.S at low or high dose, single or two shots; 5 received placebo; per-sample allocation not given. For vaccine and placebo recipients, the sequenced repertoires came from samples collected on day 63 after the first injection. Between 29 July and 7 August 2020, Cohort 1b enrolled about two dozen adults aged 18-55 years at one site in Boston, USA. As a vaccine, Ad26.COV2.S was a replication-incompetent adenovirus type 26 vector that expressed a prefusion-stabilized SARS-CoV-2 spike protein derived from the original Wuhan strain.

This sequence uses TRBV5-4 and TRBJ2-1; the D gene is possibly TRBD1, with 5 bases matching. The sequences come from peripheral blood, collected in a trial of Ad26.COV2.S vaccine versus placebo. This TCR was sampled from a person between 18 and 65 years old who received the Ad26.COV2.S COVID-19 vaccine or a placebo. In nucleotide form, the sequence is TGTGCCAGCAACGGCAGACAGAACAATGAGCAGTTCTTC. It specifies CASNGRQNNEQFF.